The rows below give T cell receptor beta chains drawn from one sample of a study of T cell responses to AZD1222 COVID-19 vaccine. This table comes from immunoSEQ multiplex PCR, and its TCRdb copy is limited to in-frame clones, with some not included. The table lists about 130,000 clones, over 85% of them singletons. Specimen: peripheral blood, collected 28 days after the second AZD1222 dose. The receptors were gathered from an adult who received the AZD1222 COVID-19 vaccine. CDR3s leave out the opening cysteine and the closing phenylalanine or tryptophan.

j_call: TRBJ2-1
v_call: TRBV25-1
cdr3_length: 11
cdr3_aa: ASSDQGADEQF

j_call: TRBJ2-7
v_call: TRBV30
cdr3_length: 11
cdr3_aa: AWSKASHYEQY

j_call: TRBJ2-5
v_call: TRBV7-2
cdr3_length: 14
cdr3_aa: ASSLYRTGGRETQY

j_call: TRBJ2-7
v_call: TRBV29-1
cdr3_length: 11
cdr3_aa: SVEDPQSQRPY

j_call: TRBJ2-2
v_call: TRBV19
cdr3_length: 12
cdr3_aa: ASLAGEHTGELF

j_call: TRBJ2-1
v_call: TRBV6-5
cdr3_length: 14
cdr3_aa: ASSSHSGGANNEQF

j_call: TRBJ2-1
v_call: TRBV6-5
cdr3_length: 14
cdr3_aa: ASSYSGASSYNEQF

j_call: TRBJ2-1
v_call: TRBV11-3
cdr3_length: 10
cdr3_aa: ASSARAGGQF

j_call: TRBJ2-1
v_call: TRBV3-1/TRBV3-2
cdr3_length: 11
cdr3_aa: ASSQGDWGEQF

j_call: TRBJ2-7
v_call: TRBV5-1
cdr3_length: 12
cdr3_aa: ASSPRGGLDEQY

j_call: TRBJ2-3
v_call: TRBV5-1
cdr3_length: 12
cdr3_aa: ASSGGDPTDTQY

j_call: TRBJ2-1
v_call: TRBV5-4
cdr3_length: 14
cdr3_aa: ASSSPNRAQQGEQF

j_call: TRBJ2-1
v_call: TRBV6-4
cdr3_length: 9
cdr3_aa: ASGRDNEQF

j_call: TRBJ1-3
v_call: TRBV7-2
cdr3_length: 13
cdr3_aa: ASSLAWGTGNTIY

j_call: TRBJ1-3
v_call: TRBV14
cdr3_length: 15
cdr3_aa: ASSQIPKGQPRNTIY

j_call: TRBJ1-2
v_call: TRBV19
cdr3_length: 11
cdr3_aa: ASSIGQGSGYT

j_call: TRBJ2-7
v_call: TRBV27
cdr3_length: 11
cdr3_aa: ASSLSSRGEQY

j_call: TRBJ1-1
v_call: TRBV6-5
cdr3_length: 11
cdr3_aa: ASSYSGGTEAF

j_call: TRBJ1-5
v_call: TRBV28
cdr3_length: 15
cdr3_aa: ASSLTSRGLSNQPQH

j_call: TRBJ1-3
v_call: TRBV11-2
cdr3_length: 14
cdr3_aa: ASSSLKGGTGNTIY

j_call: TRBJ1-3
v_call: TRBV27
cdr3_length: 12
cdr3_aa: ASKTAGTGNTIY

j_call: TRBJ1-2
v_call: TRBV7-2
cdr3_length: 13
cdr3_aa: ASSPNRGEGRGYT

j_call: TRBJ2-6
v_call: TRBV6-1
cdr3_length: 16
cdr3_aa: ASSALTGKISGANVLT

j_call: TRBJ1-1
v_call: TRBV6-5
cdr3_length: 11
cdr3_aa: ASIKKVDTEAF

j_call: TRBJ1-1
v_call: TRBV5-6
cdr3_length: 11
cdr3_aa: ASTRWVNTEAF

j_call: TRBJ2-1
v_call: TRBV28
cdr3_length: 15
cdr3_aa: ASSLPLGAGSYNEQF

j_call: TRBJ1-1
v_call: TRBV2
cdr3_length: 11
cdr3_aa: ASSLKGNTEAF

j_call: TRBJ1-5
v_call: TRBV5-4
cdr3_length: 13
cdr3_aa: ASSADGLSNQPQH

j_call: TRBJ1-1
v_call: TRBV7-9
cdr3_length: 13
cdr3_aa: ASSLAAGAHGEAF

j_call: TRBJ2-1
v_call: TRBV12-3/TRBV12-4
cdr3_length: 11
cdr3_aa: ASSIRLGHEQF

j_call: TRBJ2-5
v_call: TRBV7-2
cdr3_length: 15
cdr3_aa: ASSPGQGFRDQETQY

j_call: TRBJ1-1
v_call: TRBV7-9
cdr3_length: 14
cdr3_aa: ASSGTGDNGGTEAF

j_call: TRBJ2-2
v_call: TRBV13
cdr3_length: 14
cdr3_aa: ASRELAGAVAGELF

j_call: TRBJ1-1
v_call: TRBV29-1
cdr3_length: 11
cdr3_aa: SVEPTGGSPPF

j_call: TRBJ2-7
v_call: TRBV27
cdr3_length: 13
cdr3_aa: ASSPLGSVLLEQY

j_call: TRBJ2-7
v_call: TRBV28
cdr3_length: 13
cdr3_aa: ASSLFQGPLYQQY

j_call: TRBJ1-1
v_call: TRBV19
cdr3_length: 14
cdr3_aa: ASSIRGDTRNTEAF

j_call: TRBJ1-5
v_call: TRBV12-3/TRBV12-4
cdr3_length: 10
cdr3_aa: ASTPGGQPQH

j_call: TRBJ2-3
v_call: TRBV6-5
cdr3_length: 13
cdr3_aa: ASRSGGAGTDTQY

j_call: TRBJ1-5
v_call: TRBV18
cdr3_length: 15
cdr3_aa: ASSTTDSRSGAQPQH

j_call: TRBJ2-3
v_call: TRBV30
cdr3_length: 14
cdr3_aa: AWSVPGPTGTDTQY

j_call: TRBJ2-1
v_call: TRBV7-9
cdr3_length: 10
cdr3_aa: ASSFRGNEQF

j_call: TRBJ2-1
v_call: TRBV9
cdr3_length: 13
cdr3_aa: ASSVGATNYNEQF

j_call: TRBJ2-2
v_call: TRBV6-1
cdr3_length: 15
cdr3_aa: ASSGDIQGVRPGELF

j_call: TRBJ1-4
v_call: TRBV6-5
cdr3_length: 13
cdr3_aa: ASRTRGAPNEKLF

j_call: TRBJ1-1
v_call: TRBV25-1
cdr3_length: 12
cdr3_aa: ASSEWGVNTEAF

j_call: TRBJ2-3
v_call: TRBV19
cdr3_length: 11
cdr3_aa: ASSIRGSDTQY

j_call: TRBJ1-2
v_call: TRBV19
cdr3_length: 12
cdr3_aa: ASSKARGNYGYT

j_call: TRBJ2-7
v_call: TRBV21-1
cdr3_length: 12
cdr3_aa: ASSEPGLLYEQY

j_call: TRBJ1-2
v_call: TRBV7-9
cdr3_length: 12
cdr3_aa: ASSLEIPGPGYT

j_call: TRBJ2-5
v_call: TRBV19
cdr3_length: 9
cdr3_aa: ASSTEETQY

j_call: TRBJ1-3
v_call: TRBV19
cdr3_length: 13
cdr3_aa: ASSMDGFSGNTIY

j_call: TRBJ2-7
v_call: TRBV5-1
cdr3_length: 12
cdr3_aa: ASSLADRGYEQY

j_call: TRBJ1-5
v_call: TRBV3-1/TRBV3-2
cdr3_length: 13
cdr3_aa: ASSLPGQGHQPQH